This T cell receptor (beta chain) came from a study of cytomegalovirus exposure and HLA in healthy donors. Study-level points and caveats: Exclusion as indistinguishable affected some V segments, including TRBV6-2 and TRBV6-3. The study designated about 180 TCR beta chains cytomegalovirus-associated.

About this clone itself: The antigen is unknown.

Looked up from germline, CDR1 is SGHNT and CDR2 is YYREEE (reference sequence). The junction had 4 bases not matched to a gene; V was cut back by 3 bases and J by 6 bases. CDR3 length: 13 residues. Primers included in the PCR were 60 Vbeta and 13 Jbeta primers. This table comes from immunoSEQ multiplex PCR, and its TCRdb copy is limited to in-frame clones, with some not included. The data hold tens of thousands of clones, with roughly 70% observed a single time. This chain connects TRBV5-4 to TRBJ1-2, with 8 positions matching TRBD1. The specimen sequenced was PBMCs. The clonotype comes from a man in his 70s in good health and CMV-seronegative. The CDR3 reads CASSSDRENGYTF. The CDR3 nucleotides read TGTGCCAGCAGCTCGGACAGGGAGAATGGCTACACCTTC.